In this sample, the clone carrying this T cell receptor beta chain turned up many times. Its cognate antigen is unknown. TCRdb analysed the RT-PCR reads with MiXCR anew, one entry per CDR3 protein. The table records about 520,000 distinct CDR3 sequences, approximately 9.9% of them present only once. The sample comes from a study of response to subunit inactivated influenza vaccine. Regarding the study as a whole: The authors proposed limited new T cell recruitment per seasonal influenza vaccination.

The CDR3 spans 14 residues. V gave up 5 bases and J gave up 2 bases; unmatched junction bases: 6. The V call is TRBV12-3 or TRBV12-4, the J call TRBJ2-7; 7 positions match TRBD1. The sequences come from PBMCs from blood, collected roughly 46 days after vaccination. This TCR was sampled from a man aged 45-65 years who received an inactivated influenza vaccine. The CDR3 protein is CASSPGTAAYEQYF. As DNA, the CDR3 is TGTGCCAGCAGTCCCGGGACAGCCGCCTACGAGCAGTACTTC.